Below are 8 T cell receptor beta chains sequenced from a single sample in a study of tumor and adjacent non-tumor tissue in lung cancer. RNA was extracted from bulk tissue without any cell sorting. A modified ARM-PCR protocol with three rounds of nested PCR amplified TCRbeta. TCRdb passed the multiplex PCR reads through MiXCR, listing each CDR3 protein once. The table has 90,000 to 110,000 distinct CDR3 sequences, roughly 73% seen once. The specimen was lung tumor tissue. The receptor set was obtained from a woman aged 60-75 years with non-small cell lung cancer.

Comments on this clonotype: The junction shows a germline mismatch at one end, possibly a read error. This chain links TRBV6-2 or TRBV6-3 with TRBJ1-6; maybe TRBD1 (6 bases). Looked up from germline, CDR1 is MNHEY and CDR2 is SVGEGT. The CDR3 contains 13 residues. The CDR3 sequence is CASTTGLNSPLHF. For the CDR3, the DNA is TGTGCCAGCACTACAGGGCTCAATTCACCCCTTCACTTT.

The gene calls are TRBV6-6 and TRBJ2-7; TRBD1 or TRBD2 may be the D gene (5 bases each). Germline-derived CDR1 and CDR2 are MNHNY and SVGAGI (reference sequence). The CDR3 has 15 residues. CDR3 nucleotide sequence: TGTGCTATCAGCCAGGGACGGTTCCTGGATGGCGAGCAGTACTTC. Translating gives CAISQGRFLDGEQYF.

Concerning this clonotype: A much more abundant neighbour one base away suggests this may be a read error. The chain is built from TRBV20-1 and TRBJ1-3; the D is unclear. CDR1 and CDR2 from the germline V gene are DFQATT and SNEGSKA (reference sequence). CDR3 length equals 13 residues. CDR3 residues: CSAKQSLGNTLYF. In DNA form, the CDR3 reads TGCAGTGCTAAACAGTCACTGGGAAACACCTTATATTTT.

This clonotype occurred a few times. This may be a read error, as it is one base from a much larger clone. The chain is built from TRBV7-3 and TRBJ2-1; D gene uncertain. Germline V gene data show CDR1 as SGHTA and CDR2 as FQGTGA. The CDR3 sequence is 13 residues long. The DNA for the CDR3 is TGTGCCAGCAGCTTAACAGCCTACAATAAGCAGTTCTTC. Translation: CASSLTAYNKQFF. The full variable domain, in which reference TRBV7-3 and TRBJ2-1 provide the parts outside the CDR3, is GAGVSQTPSNKVTEKGKYVELRCDPISGHTALYWYRQSLGQGPEFLIYFQGTGAADDSGLPNDRFFAVRPEGSVSTLKIQRTERGDSAVYLCASSLTAYNKQFFGPGTRLTVL.

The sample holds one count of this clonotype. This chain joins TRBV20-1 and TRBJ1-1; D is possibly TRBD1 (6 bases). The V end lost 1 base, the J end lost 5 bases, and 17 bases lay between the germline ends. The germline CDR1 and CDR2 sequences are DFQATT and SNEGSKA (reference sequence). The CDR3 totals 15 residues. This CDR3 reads CSARVRSGVETEAFF. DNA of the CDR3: TGCAGTGCTAGAGTGAGGTCAGGGGTGGAAACTGAAGCTTTCTTT.

As DNA, the CDR3 is TGTGCCAGCAGCAGGGACGGGGGTGCTGAAGCTTTCTTT. Translated, it gives CASSRDGGAEAFF. This chain uses TRBV5-4 with TRBJ1-1, with D possibly matching TRBD1 (5 bases). In germline, CDR1 is SGHNT, CDR2 YYREEE (reference sequence). The CDR3 has 13 residues. V shed 4 bases and J shed 6 bases, with 13 bases lying between them. Based on the CDR3 plus reference TRBV5-4 and TRBJ1-1, the full variable domain is ETGVTQSPTHLIKTRGQQVTLRCSSQSGHNTVSWYQQALGQGPQFIFQYYREEENGRGNFPPRFSGLQFPNYSSELNVNALELDDSALYLCASSRDGGAEAFFGQGTRLTVV.

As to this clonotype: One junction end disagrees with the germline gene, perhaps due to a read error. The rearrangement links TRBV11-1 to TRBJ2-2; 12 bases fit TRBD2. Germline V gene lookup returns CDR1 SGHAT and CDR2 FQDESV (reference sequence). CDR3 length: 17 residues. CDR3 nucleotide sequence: TGTGCTAGCAGCCCGCGACTAGCGGGAGAACCCACCGGGGAGTTGTTTTTT. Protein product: CASSPRLAGEPTGELFF.

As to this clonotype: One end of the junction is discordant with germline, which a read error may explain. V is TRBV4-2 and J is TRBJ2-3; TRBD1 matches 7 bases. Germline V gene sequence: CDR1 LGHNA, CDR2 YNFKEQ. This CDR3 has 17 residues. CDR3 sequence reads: CASSQEGTYQGEDTQYF. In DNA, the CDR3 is TGTGCCAGCAGTCAAGAAGGGACATATCAGGGGGAAGATACGCAGTATTTT.